This T cell receptor (beta chain) was sequenced for a study of blood T cell repertoires in COVID-19. Study summary: Specimens from acute and convalescent COVID-19 originated in the United States, Italy and Spain. PBMCs, B-cell-depleted T cells, or T cells were the source of the cDNA or gDNA that made up the material.

Authors' methods: Amplification with reference gene primers provided the estimates of nucleated cell counts. Here immunoSEQ multiplex PCR was the method, and the copy in TCRdb shows in-frame clones only, minus some. That table gives V, J and clone size, and the DNA gave D and trimming. In the table there are some 65,000 clones, 85% to 95% of which are singletons. J was trimmed by 6 bases and V by 1 base; bases with no gene match: 5. The germline CDR1 and CDR2 sequences are WSHSY and SAAADI. The CDR3 is 15 amino acids. There are a few counts of this clone. The J gene is TRBJ1-5, the V gene TRBV10-2, with 8 nucleotides matching TRBD1. The receptor's source is an older man with active COVID-19. The sequenced material came from peripheral blood. The CDR3 sequence: CASSEFGQGTQPQHF. The CDR3 coding sequence is TGCGCCAGCAGTGAGTTTGGACAGGGCACTCAGCCCCAGCATTTT.